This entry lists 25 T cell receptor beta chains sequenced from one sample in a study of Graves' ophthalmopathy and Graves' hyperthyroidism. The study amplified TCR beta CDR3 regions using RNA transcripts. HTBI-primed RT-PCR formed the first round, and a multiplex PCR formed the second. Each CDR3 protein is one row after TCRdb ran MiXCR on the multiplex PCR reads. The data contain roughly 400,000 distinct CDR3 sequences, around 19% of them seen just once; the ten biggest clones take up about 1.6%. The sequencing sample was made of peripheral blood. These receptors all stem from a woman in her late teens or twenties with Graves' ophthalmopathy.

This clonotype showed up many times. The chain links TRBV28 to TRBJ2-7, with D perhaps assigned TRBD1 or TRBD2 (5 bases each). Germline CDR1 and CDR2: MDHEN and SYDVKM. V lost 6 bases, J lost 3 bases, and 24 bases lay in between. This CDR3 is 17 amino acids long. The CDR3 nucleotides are TGTGCCAGCAGCAGGGCTGGTTTATTGCGGGTGGGCTACGAGCAGTACTTC. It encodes CASSRAGLLRVGYEQYF.

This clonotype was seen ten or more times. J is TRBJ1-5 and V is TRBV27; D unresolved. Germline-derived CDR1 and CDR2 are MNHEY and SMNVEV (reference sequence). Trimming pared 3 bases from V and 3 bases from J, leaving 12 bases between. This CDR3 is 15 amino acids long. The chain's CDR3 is CASSFLGRSNQPQHF. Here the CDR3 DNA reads TGTGCCAGCAGTTTCCTCGGCAGATCCAATCAGCCCCAGCATTTT.

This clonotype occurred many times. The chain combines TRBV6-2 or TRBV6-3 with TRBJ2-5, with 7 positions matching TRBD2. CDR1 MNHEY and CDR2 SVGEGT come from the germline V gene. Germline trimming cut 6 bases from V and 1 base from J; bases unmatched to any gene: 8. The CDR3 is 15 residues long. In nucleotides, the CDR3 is TGTGCCAGCAGCTCCCTCGCTAGCGGCCAAGAGACCCAGTACTTC. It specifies CASSSLASGQETQYF.

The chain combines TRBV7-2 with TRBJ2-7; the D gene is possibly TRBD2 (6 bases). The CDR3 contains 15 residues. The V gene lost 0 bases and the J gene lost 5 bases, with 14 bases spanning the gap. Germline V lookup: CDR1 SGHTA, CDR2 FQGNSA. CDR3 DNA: TGTGCCAGCAGCTTAGCTGGGGGAGGAGGGGACGAGCAGTACTTC. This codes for CASSLAGGGGDEQYF.

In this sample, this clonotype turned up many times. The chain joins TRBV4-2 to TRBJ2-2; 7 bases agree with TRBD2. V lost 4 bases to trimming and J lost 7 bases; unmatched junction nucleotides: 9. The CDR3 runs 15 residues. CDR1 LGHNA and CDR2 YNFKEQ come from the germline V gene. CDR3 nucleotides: TGTGCCAGCAGCCTCGGCGGGAGTTTTGGCGGGGAGCTGTTTTTT. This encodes CASSLGGSFGGELFF.

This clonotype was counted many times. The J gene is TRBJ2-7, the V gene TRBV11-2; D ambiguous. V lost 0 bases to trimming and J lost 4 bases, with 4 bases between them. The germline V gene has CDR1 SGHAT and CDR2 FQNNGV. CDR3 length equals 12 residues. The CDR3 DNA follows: TGTGCCAGCAGCTTAGACCGATACGAGCAGTACTTC. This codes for CASSLDRYEQYF. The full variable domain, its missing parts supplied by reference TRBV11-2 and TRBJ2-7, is EAGVAQSPRYKIIEKRQSVAFWCNPISGHATLYWYQQILGQGPKLLIQFQNNGVVDDSQLPKDRFSAERLKGVDSTLKIQPAKLEDSAVYLCASSLDRYEQYFGPGTRLTVT.

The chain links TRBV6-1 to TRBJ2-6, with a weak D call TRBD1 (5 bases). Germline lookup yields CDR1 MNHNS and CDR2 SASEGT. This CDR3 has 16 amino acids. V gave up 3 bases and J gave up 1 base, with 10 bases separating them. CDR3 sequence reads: CASSDPTGSGANVLTF. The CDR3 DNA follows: TGTGCCAGCAGTGACCCAACAGGATCTGGGGCCAACGTCCTGACTTTC.

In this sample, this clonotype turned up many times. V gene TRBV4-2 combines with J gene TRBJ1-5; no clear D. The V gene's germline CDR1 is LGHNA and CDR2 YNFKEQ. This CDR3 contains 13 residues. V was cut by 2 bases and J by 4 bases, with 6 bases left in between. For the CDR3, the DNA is TGTGCCAGCAGCCAATGGGTTAATCAGCCCCAGCATTTT. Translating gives CASSQWVNQPQHF.

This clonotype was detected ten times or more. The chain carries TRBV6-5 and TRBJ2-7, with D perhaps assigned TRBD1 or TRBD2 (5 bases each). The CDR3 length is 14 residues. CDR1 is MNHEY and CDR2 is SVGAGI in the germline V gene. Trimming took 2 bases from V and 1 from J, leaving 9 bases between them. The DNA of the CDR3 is TGTGCCAGCAGTTACAGGGACGGTTCCTACGAGCAGTACTTC. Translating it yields CASSYRDGSYEQYF.

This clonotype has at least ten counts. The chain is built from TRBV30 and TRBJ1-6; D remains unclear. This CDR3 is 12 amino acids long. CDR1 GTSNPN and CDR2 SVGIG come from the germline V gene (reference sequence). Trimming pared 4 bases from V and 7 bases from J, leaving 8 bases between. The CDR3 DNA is TGTGCCTGGACCCGAGGCAATTCACCCCTCCACTTT. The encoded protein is CAWTRGNSPLHF.

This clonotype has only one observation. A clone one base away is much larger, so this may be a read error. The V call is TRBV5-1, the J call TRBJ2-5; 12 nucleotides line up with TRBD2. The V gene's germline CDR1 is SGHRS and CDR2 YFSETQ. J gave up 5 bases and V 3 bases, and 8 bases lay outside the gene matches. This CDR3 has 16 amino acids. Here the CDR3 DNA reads TGCGCCAGCAGCTCCTCTAGCGGGGGGGCTCGGGAGACCCAGTACTTC. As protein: CASSSSSGGARETQYF.

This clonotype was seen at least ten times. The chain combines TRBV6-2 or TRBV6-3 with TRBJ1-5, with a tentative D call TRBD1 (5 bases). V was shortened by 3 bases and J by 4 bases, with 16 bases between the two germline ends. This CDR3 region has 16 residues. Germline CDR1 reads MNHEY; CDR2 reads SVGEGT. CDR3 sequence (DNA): TGTGCCAGCAGTTATAAGGGGCCTTGGGGGAATCAGCCCCAGCATTTT. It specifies CASSYKGPWGNQPQHF.

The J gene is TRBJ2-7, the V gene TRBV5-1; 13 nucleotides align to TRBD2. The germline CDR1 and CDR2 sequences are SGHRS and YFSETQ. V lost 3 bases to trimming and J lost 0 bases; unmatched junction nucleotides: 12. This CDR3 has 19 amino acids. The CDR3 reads CASSYTRTSGRGRSYEQYF. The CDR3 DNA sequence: TGCGCCAGCAGCTACACTCGGACTAGCGGGAGAGGCCGCTCCTACGAGCAGTACTTC.

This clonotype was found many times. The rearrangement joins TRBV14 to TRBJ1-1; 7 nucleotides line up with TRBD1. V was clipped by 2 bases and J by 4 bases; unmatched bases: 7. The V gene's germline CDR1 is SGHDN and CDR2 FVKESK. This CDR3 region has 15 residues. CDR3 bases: TGTGCCAGCAGCCAACTCCATCGACAGGGCACTGAAGCTTTCTTT. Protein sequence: CASSQLHRQGTEAFF.

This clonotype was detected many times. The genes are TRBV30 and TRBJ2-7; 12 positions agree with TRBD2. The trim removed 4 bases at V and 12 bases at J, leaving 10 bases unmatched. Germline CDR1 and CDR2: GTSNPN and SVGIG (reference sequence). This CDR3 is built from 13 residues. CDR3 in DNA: TGTGCCTGGAATCCGCTAGCGGGAGGGTTGGCGTACTTC. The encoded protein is CAWNPLAGGLAYF.

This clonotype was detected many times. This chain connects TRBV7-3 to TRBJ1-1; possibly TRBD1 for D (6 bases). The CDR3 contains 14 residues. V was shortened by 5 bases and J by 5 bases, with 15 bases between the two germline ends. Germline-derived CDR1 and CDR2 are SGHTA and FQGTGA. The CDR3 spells CASSGHREGTEAFF. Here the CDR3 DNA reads TGTGCCAGCAGCGGCCACAGGGAAGGAACTGAAGCTTTCTTT. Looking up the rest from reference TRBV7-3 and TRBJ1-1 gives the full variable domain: GAGVSQTPSNKVTEKGKYVELRCDPISGHTALYWYRQSLGQGPEFLIYFQGTGAADDSGLPNDRFFAVRPEGSVSTLKIQRTERGDSAVYLCASSGHREGTEAFFGQGTRLTVV.

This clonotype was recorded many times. In nucleotides, the CDR3 is TGTGCCAGCAGCCTGGACCTTTACACTGAAGCTTTCTTT. As protein: CASSLDLYTEAFF. V and J are TRBV14 and TRBJ1-1; D is uncertain. From germline, CDR1 is SGHDN and CDR2 FVKESK. The CDR3 spans 13 residues. The V and J ends lost 4 bases and 3 bases respectively, with 9 bases between them.

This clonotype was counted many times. The CDR3 region has the DNA TGTGCCACCAGCAGAGTAACCGGGACAGGGAAATACGAGCAGTACTTC. It translates to CATSRVTGTGKYEQYF. The chain combines TRBV15 with TRBJ2-7; TRBD1 matches at 9 bases. CDR1 and CDR2 from the germline V gene are LNHNV and YYDKDF (reference sequence). This CDR3 is 16 amino acids long. V trimming: 1 base; J trimming: 4 bases; junction bases outside the gene matches: 8.

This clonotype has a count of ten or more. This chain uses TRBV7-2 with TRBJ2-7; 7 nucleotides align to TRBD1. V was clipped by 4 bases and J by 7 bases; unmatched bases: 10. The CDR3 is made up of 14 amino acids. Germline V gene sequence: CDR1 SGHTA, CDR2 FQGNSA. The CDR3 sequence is CASSSDSRGREQYF. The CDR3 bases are TGTGCCAGCAGCTCCGATTCCAGGGGGAGAGAGCAGTACTTC.

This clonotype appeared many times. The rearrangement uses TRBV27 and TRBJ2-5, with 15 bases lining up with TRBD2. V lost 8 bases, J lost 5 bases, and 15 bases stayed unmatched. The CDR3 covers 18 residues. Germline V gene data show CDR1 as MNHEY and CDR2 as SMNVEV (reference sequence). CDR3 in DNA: TGTGCCAGCTCTCCACTGGGACTAGCGGGAGGTGAGATGGAGACCCAGTACTTC. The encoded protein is CASSPLGLAGGEMETQYF.

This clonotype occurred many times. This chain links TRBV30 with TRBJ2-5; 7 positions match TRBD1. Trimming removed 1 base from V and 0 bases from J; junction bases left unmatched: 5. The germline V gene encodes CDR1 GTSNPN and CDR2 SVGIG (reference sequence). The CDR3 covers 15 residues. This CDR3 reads CAWSAGDSNQETQYF. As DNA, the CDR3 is TGTGCCTGGAGTGCCGGGGACAGCAACCAAGAGACCCAGTACTTC.

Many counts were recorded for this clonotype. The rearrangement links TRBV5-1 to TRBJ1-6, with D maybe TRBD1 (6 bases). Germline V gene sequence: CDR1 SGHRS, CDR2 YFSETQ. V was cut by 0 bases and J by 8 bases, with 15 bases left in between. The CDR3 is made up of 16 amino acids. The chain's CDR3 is CASSLEGGFLDSPLHF. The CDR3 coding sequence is TGCGCCAGCAGCTTGGAGGGGGGATTCCTTGATTCACCCCTCCACTTT.

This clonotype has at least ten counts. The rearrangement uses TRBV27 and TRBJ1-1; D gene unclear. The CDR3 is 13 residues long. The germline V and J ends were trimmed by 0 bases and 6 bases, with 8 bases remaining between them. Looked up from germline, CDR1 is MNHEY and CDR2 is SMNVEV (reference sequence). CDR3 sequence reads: CASSLSWVSEAFF. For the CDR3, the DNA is TGTGCCAGCAGTTTATCGTGGGTATCTGAAGCTTTCTTT.

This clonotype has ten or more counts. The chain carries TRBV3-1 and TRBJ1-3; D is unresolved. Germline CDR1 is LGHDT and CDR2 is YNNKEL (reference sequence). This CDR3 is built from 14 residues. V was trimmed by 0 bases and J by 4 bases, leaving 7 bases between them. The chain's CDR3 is CASSQDREGNTIYF. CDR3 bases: TGTGCCAGCAGCCAAGATCGGGAAGGAAACACCATATATTTT.

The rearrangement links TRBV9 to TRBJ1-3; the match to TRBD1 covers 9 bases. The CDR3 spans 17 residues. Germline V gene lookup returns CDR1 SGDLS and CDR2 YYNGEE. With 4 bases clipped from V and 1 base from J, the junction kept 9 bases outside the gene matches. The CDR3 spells CASSFRDRDFSGNTIYF. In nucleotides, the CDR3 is TGTGCCAGCAGCTTCCGGGACAGGGATTTTTCTGGAAACACCATATATTTT.